This T cell receptor beta chain was captured in a study of human thymus T cells. Overall study results and limits: Usage of V and J genes appeared biased in thymic and blood repertoires. The related literature has documented a marked overlap of thymic repertoires among unrelated individuals.

Profiling relied on immunoSEQ multiplex PCR, and the TCRdb table lists in-frame clones only, not all of them. The sample lists around 130,000 clones, over 85% seen once, with around 0.022% in the top ten. Resections obtained during corrective heart surgery supplied the thymus tissue. The V gene's germline CDR1 is GTSNPN and CDR2 SVGIG (reference sequence). V was trimmed by 0 bases and J by 4 bases, leaving 4 bases between them. The CDR3 runs 12 residues. As for this clone: What it binds is unknown.

The V call is TRBV30, the J call TRBJ1-3; no clear D gene. The sequence came from a boy less than two years old with a congenital heart defect but otherwise immunologically healthy. Sequences were obtained from thymus tissue. For the CDR3, the DNA is TGTGCCTGGAGTGTAAGCGGAAACACCATATATTTT. It codes for CAWSVSGNTIYF. Variable domain in full (rest from reference TRBV30 and TRBJ1-3): SQTIHQWPATLVQPVGSPLSLECTVEGTSNPNLYWYRQAAGRGLQLLFYSVGIGQISSEVPQNLSASRPQDRQFILSSKKLLLSDSGFYLCAWSVSGNTIYFGEGSWLTVV.